This TCR beta chain was sequenced in a study of identifying expanded T cells in peripheral blood (dated by TCRdb to between 2018 and 2021). Broadly, across the study: Separate aliquots of the same genomic DNA pool were sequenced to produce technical replicates, and four replicates were compared in pairs.

Of note for this clone: It lacks a known antigen. Per-base qualities were not stored, and no clone one base away is much larger.

The CDR3 spans 12 residues, from the cysteine through the phenylalanine. The kept DNA is CDR3 alone, 36 bases in frame from the first base. V was cut back by 2 bases and J by 0 bases, leaving a gap of 2 bases between them. CDR1 and CDR2 are read off the germline V gene as SGHNT and YENEEA. During the collection period, no infections or other immune events were recorded for the healthy donors. Time-dependent variance in a beta-binomial model of T-cell clone differential abundance was calibrated using healthy-donor blood repertoires as a training cohort. The training cohort included 10 or so healthy donors, of whom 3 were female and 7 were male. Donor ages ranged from about 25 to 64 years, with an average of around 45 years. Whole blood, obtained from a commercial supplier, was collected from each healthy donor at three time points spaced about 2 weeks apart. For immunosequencing, genomic DNA was extracted from unsorted whole blood.

The immunoSEQ Assay, which relies on bias-controlled multiplex PCR amplification of genomic DNA, was used to profile TCRbeta CDR3 regions. Processing in the source paper ran as follows. The absolute abundance of each unique TCRbeta CDR3 region was quantified after sequences were collapsed and filtered. Differential abundance was tested with a binomial (Fisher-equivalent) model and with a beta-binomial model adding time-dependent variance fitted from healthy donors. Clones with fewer than 5 combined templates were removed, and a clone was called differentially abundant if the clone's Benjamini-Hochberg FDR was below 0.01. Beta-binomial variance was modeled as a function of total template count across the two samples using the form v = (b*log(k)+a)^2. In its TCRdb copy, this immuneACCESS table keeps in-frame sequences only and misses some clones. Where compared with another copy, unresolved V genes explain less than half of these, and the others have no known cause. V, J and clone size derive from that table, while D and trimming were established from the DNA sequence. A total of around 66,000 clones appear in this sample, more than 70% of them only once. The ten largest clones represent around 4.8% of the sample.

Beyond this particular receptor, the publication reports: Both the number of clones called differentially abundant and the false-positive rate were significantly reduced by the beta-binomial model across all healthy-donor time intervals. It was expected by the authors that biological variance in healthy repertoires might increase further over much longer intervals, such as months to years. Across all healthy donors, variance in clone template counts between approximately two-week samples was found to increase significantly with total template count. The binomial model flagged roughly 1.2 differentially abundant clones between technical replicates but 15 to 17 over two weeks and around 20 over around four weeks.

The sequenced sample was blood. The chain was built from TRBV11-3 and TRBJ2-7, with no confident D gene call. This TCR derives from a person aged 18 to 75 in good health. The DNA is as follows: TGTGCCAGCAGCTTACACTCCTACGAGCAGTACTTC. It encodes CASSLHSYEQYF.